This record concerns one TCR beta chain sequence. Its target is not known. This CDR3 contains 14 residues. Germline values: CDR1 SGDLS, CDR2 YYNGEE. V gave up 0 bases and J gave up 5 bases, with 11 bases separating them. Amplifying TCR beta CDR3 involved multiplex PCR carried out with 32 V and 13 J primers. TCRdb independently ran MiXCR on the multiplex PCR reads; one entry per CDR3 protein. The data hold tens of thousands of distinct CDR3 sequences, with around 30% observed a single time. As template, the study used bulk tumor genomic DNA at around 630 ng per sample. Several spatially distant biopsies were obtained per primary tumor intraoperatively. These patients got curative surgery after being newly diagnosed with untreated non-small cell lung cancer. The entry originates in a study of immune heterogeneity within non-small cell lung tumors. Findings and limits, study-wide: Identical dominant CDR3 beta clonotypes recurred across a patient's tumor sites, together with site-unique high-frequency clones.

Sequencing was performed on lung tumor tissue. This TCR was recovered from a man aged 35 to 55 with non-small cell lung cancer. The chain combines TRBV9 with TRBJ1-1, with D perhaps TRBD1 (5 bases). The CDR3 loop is CASSVELGGTEAFF. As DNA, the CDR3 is TGTGCCAGCAGCGTAGAGTTGGGGGGGACTGAAGCTTTCTTT. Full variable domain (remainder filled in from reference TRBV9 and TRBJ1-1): DSGVTQTPKHLITATGQRVTLRCSPRSGDLSVYWYQQSLDQGLQFLIQYYNGEERAKGNILERFSAQQFPDLHSELNLSSLELGDSALYFCASSVELGGTEAFFGQGTRLTVV.